This entry lists 14 T cell receptor beta chains sequenced from one sample in a study of control samples from healthy donors and cancer patients. Repertoires were generated with immunoSEQ multiplex PCR, while TCRdb's copy carries only in-frame clones and drops some. The data show some 120,000 clones, with 88% seen just once and over 2% held by the top ten. The specimen was blood. The receptors were sampled from a woman in her seventies in good health.

This chain joins TRBV2 and TRBJ1-1, with 8 nucleotides matching TRBD1. The V and J ends lost 6 bases and 5 bases, in that order; junction bases with no gene match: 8. The length of the CDR3 is 14 residues. The germline gives CDR1 SNHLY, CDR2 FYNNEI. As DNA, the CDR3 is TGTGCCAGCAGATTTCAGGGGGCCGGGACTGAAGCTTTCTTT. This translates into CASRFQGAGTEAFF.

The chain carries TRBV3-1 (or the pseudogene TRBV3-2) and TRBJ2-3; D is unresolved. The CDR3 extends over 12 amino acids. The V gene lost 0 bases and the J gene lost 6 bases, with 4 bases spanning the gap. The germline V gene has CDR1 LGHDT and CDR2 YNNKEL (reference sequence). The CDR3 spells CASSQEADTQYF. CDR3 coding DNA: TGTGCCAGCAGCCAAGAGGCTGATACGCAGTATTTT.

This chain joins TRBV5-6 and TRBJ1-2; the D is unclear. From germline, CDR1 is SGHDT and CDR2 YYEEEE. The CDR3 runs to 14 residues. Trimming removed 1 base from V and 2 bases from J, with 9 bases in between. The CDR3 region is CASSLSQENYGYTF. DNA for the CDR3: TGTGCCAGCAGCTTGAGTCAGGAGAACTATGGCTACACCTTC.

This clone was recorded a few times. The chain has TRBV9 and TRBJ2-3; 7 nucleotides align to TRBD2. The V gene's germline CDR1 is SGDLS and CDR2 YYNGEE. Trimming cost V 0 bases and J 8 bases; bases outside gene matches: 12. The CDR3 extends over 16 amino acids. This CDR3 reads CASSVGASGASGTQYF. CDR3 sequence (DNA): TGTGCCAGCAGCGTAGGTGCTAGCGGTGCCTCGGGTACGCAGTATTTT.

V usage is TRBV15 and J usage is TRBJ1-2; TRBD1 agrees at 7 bases. This CDR3 is built from 15 residues. CDR1 is LNHNV and CDR2 is YYDKDF in the germline V gene (reference sequence). V shed 1 base and J 4 bases; nucleotides not matched to a gene: 6. CDR3 in DNA: TGTGCCACCAGCAGAGTAGACAGGGTTCCCTATGGCTACACCTTC. Translation gives CATSRVDRVPYGYTF.

The chain is built from TRBV12-3 or TRBV12-4 and TRBJ2-2, with D unresolved. Trimming took 6 bases from V and 0 from J, leaving 5 bases between them. CDR3 length: 13 amino acids. The CDR3 DNA reads TGTGCCAGCAGCTGGACGAACACCGGGGAGCTGTTTTTT. Translation gives CASSWTNTGELFF.

The chain carries TRBV3-1 (or the pseudogene TRBV3-2) and TRBJ1-2; possible D gene TRBD1, 5 bases. The CDR3 runs 15 residues. The ends were cut back, 0 bases at V and 5 bases at J, with 13 bases in the middle. CDR1 and CDR2 from the germline V gene are LGHDT and YNNKEL (reference sequence). The CDR3 reads CASSQDEGLWYGYTF. CDR3 nucleotides: TGTGCCAGCAGCCAAGATGAGGGGCTCTGGTATGGCTACACCTTC.

The V call is TRBV5-6, the J call TRBJ1-2; weak D call: TRBD1 (6 bases). V was trimmed by 3 bases and J by 4 bases, leaving 13 bases between them. CDR1 and CDR2 from the germline V gene are SGHDT and YYEEEE. The length of the CDR3 is 14 residues. The CDR3 sequence: CASSYQGPGYGYTF. For the CDR3, the DNA is TGTGCCAGCAGCTACCAGGGGCCTGGCTATGGCTACACCTTC.

This chain joins TRBV18 and TRBJ1-5; the D is unclear. The germline V gene encodes CDR1 KGHSH and CDR2 LQKENI. Trimming stripped 1 base from V and 0 bases from J, with 7 bases between. The CDR3 is 15 amino acids. The CDR3 here is CASSPLADSNQPQHF. CDR3 DNA: TGTGCCAGCTCACCACTGGCCGATAGCAATCAGCCCCAGCATTTT.

The chain is built from TRBV2 and TRBJ2-7; TRBD1 agrees at 12 bases. This CDR3 contains 17 residues. Trimming took 3 bases from V and 4 from J; bases not matched to a gene: 10. CDR1 and CDR2 from the germline V gene are SNHLY and FYNNEI. CDR3 sequence (DNA): TGTGCCAGCAGTGACTGGGGACAGGGGGCGGCTCGGTACGAGCAGTACTTC. This translates into CASSDWGQGAARYEQYF.

The count of this clone is one. The chain uses TRBV9 and TRBJ2-7, with a possible D match to TRBD1 (6 bases). V dropped 4 bases and J dropped 7 bases, with 18 bases sitting between them. Per the germline V gene, CDR1 is SGDLS and CDR2 is YYNGEE. The CDR3 has 14 residues. The CDR3 DNA is TGTGCCAGCAGCTCATTCGAGGGGGTCGATGAGCAGTACTTC. Its protein is CASSSFEGVDEQYF. Complete variable domain (other parts from reference TRBV9 and TRBJ2-7): DSGVTQTPKHLITATGQRVTLRCSPRSGDLSVYWYQQSLDQGLQFLIQYYNGEERAKGNILERFSAQQFPDLHSELNLSSLELGDSALYFCASSSFEGVDEQYFGPGTRLTVT.

This clone appeared once. V is TRBV3-1 (or the pseudogene TRBV3-2) and J is TRBJ2-7, with 12 bases matching TRBD2. The germline V gene has CDR1 LGHDT and CDR2 YNNKEL (reference sequence). V shed 2 bases and J 0 bases; nucleotides not matched to a gene: 8. This CDR3 is built from 18 residues. The chain's CDR3 is CASSQPGLAGPRSYEQYF. The CDR3 DNA reads as TGTGCCAGCAGCCAACCCGGACTAGCGGGGCCACGCTCCTACGAGCAGTACTTC.

The J gene is TRBJ1-1, the V gene TRBV9; a weak D match, TRBD1 (5 bases). The CDR3 totals 15 residues. The V gene's germline CDR1 is SGDLS and CDR2 YYNGEE. With 0 bases removed from V and 2 bases from J, the gap between germline ends came to 11 bases. The CDR3 coding sequence is TGTGCCAGCAGCGTAGGGGACGATAGCAACACTGAAGCTTTCTTT. Protein sequence: CASSVGDDSNTEAFF.

The rearrangement joins TRBV4-3 to TRBJ2-3; 8 bases are a match to TRBD1. Germline V gene data show CDR1 as LGHNA and CDR2 as YSLEER. The V segment lost 3 bases and the J segment 5 bases; nucleotides outside the gene matches: 7. The CDR3 loop spans 15 amino acids. The CDR3 DNA sequence: TGCGCCAGCAGCCATGCAGGGGGCGCGGAAGATACGCAGTATTTT. Its translation is CASSHAGGAEDTQYF.